Listed here are 30 T cell receptor beta chains from one sample, sequenced in a study of low-dose radiotherapy and immunotherapy resistance in tumors (dated by TCRdb to between 2022 and 2023). The time point label, read with the paper, signifies: after trial treatment. The sample's treatment or condition, from its label and the paper: LDRT plus nivolumab, ipilimumab, low-dose cyclophosphamide and aspirin (RACIN trial). Instrument on record: Illumina HiSeq 2500. TCRs were amplified with Phusion for roughly 19 PCR cycles, with a constant-region primer paired with the adapter attached to the V primers. The public reads were run again by TCRdb, first through fastp at Q25 and then through MiXCR, and only productive beta chains were kept. Here each entry gathers all rows of one CDR3 protein and keeps the most common genes and DNA. In this sample the table shows approximately 52,000 distinct CDR3 sequences, roughly 31% of which occur a single time. 8% to 10% of the sample goes to the ten largest clones.

The sample here was PBMCs, taken after low-dose radiotherapy plus immunotherapy. Every receptor here comes from a male donor with rectosigmoid adenocarcinoma.

V and J are TRBV10-3 and TRBJ1-2; 7 bases match TRBD1. This CDR3 is 13 amino acids long. Trimming took 5 bases from V and 6 from J; bases not matched to a gene: 6. Germline values: CDR1 ENHRY, CDR2 SYGVKD. CDR3 amino acids: CAISTNTGDGYTF. The CDR3 region has the DNA TGTGCCATCAGTACGAACACAGGGGATGGCTACACCTTC.

This chain joins TRBV20-1 and TRBJ2-7, with D perhaps assigned TRBD1 or TRBD2 (7 bases each). This CDR3 spans 17 amino acids. Per the germline V gene, CDR1 is DFQATT and CDR2 is SNEGSKA (reference sequence). Between the trimmed V and J ends, which lost 6 bases and 0 bases, there was a span of 24 bases. In nucleotides, the CDR3 is TGCAGTGCCCCAGGGGGTGCTAGCGGAGGGGGCTCCTACGAGCAGTACTTC. It is translated as CSAPGGASGGGSYEQYF.

A few counts support this clonotype. The rearrangement uses TRBV7-2 and TRBJ2-2, with D tentatively TRBD1 (5 bases). Trimming took off 2 bases at V and 1 base at J, with 8 bases between the two ends. The CDR3 is made up of 15 amino acids. Germline CDR1 and CDR2: SGHTA and FQGNSA. The CDR3 loop reads CASSLQGLNTGELFF. As DNA, the CDR3 is TGTGCCAGCAGCTTACAGGGTTTGAACACCGGGGAGCTGTTTTTT.

This clonotype was recorded many times. A junction boundary mismatches the germline segment, possibly from a read error. The CDR3 sequence is CASTLQGAASEQYF. The CDR3 DNA sequence: TGTGCCAGCACTCTACAGGGGGCGGCTTCCGAGCAGTATTTC. V is TRBV28 and J is TRBJ2-7; 9 bases line up with TRBD1. Per germline, CDR1 MDHEN and CDR2 SYDVKM. The CDR3 has 14 amino acids.

Ten or more counts support this clonotype. The V call is TRBV28, the J call TRBJ1-5; a possible D gene is TRBD1 (5 bases). The CDR3 length is 11 residues. V was clipped by 7 bases and J by 11 bases, with 12 bases between them. Germline-derived CDR1 and CDR2 are MDHEN and SYDVKM. CDR3 sequence: CASTLRGAQHF. The CDR3 coding sequence is TGTGCCAGCACCCTCCGAGGGGCCCAGCATTTT.

The chain is built from TRBV12-3 or TRBV12-4 and TRBJ2-7; 8 nucleotides align to TRBD1. The CDR3 consists of 13 residues. Losses at the gene ends were 7 bases for V and 6 bases for J; bases not matched to a gene: 8. The CDR3 loop is CASIPGQGTEQYF. The CDR3 DNA is TGTGCCAGCATCCCAGGACAGGGTACCGAGCAGTACTTC.

J is TRBJ2-7 and V is TRBV28; D ambiguous. The CDR3 consists of 12 residues. Germline lookup yields CDR1 MDHEN and CDR2 SYDVKM. V was trimmed by 3 bases and J by 4 bases, leaving 7 bases between them. The CDR3 reads CASSLSEYEQYF. The CDR3 DNA is TGTGCCAGCAGTTTGTCGGAGTACGAGCAGTACTTC.

In this sample, this clonotype turned up many times. CDR3 in DNA: TGTGCCATCAGGAGGGACAAGGACTCCTACGAGCAGTACTTC. Its protein product is CAIRRDKDSYEQYF. This rearrangement joins TRBV10-3 to TRBJ2-7; TRBD1 is a possible D gene (6 bases). V shed 6 bases and J shed 0 bases, with 12 bases lying between them. This CDR3 is built from 14 residues. Per the germline V gene, CDR1 is ENHRY and CDR2 is SYGVKD.

This clonotype came up many times. The rearrangement joins TRBV7-9 to TRBJ2-3; D is unclear. V gave up 1 base and J gave up 0 bases, with 11 bases separating them. Germline CDR1 SEHNR, CDR2 FQNEAQ (reference sequence). The CDR3 loop spans 16 amino acids. CDR3 amino acids: CASSLVSGSSTDTQYF. CDR3 sequence (DNA): TGTGCCAGCAGCTTAGTATCAGGAAGTAGCACAGATACGCAGTATTTT.

This clonotype was observed at least ten times. The chain joins TRBV5-1 to TRBJ2-3, with D perhaps given as TRBD1 or TRBD2 (5 bases each). CDR1 SGHRS and CDR2 YFSETQ come from the germline V gene. The V gene lost 4 bases and the J gene lost 4 bases, with 10 bases spanning the gap. The CDR3 runs 13 residues. This CDR3 reads CASSRDQADTQYF. The CDR3 DNA reads as TGCGCCAGCAGCCGGGACCAGGCAGATACGCAGTATTTT.

V usage is TRBV25-1 and J usage is TRBJ2-1; TRBD1 matches 10 bases. This CDR3 has 16 amino acids. The trim removed 1 base at V and 7 bases at J, leaving 7 bases unmatched. Germline CDR1 is MGHDK and CDR2 is SYGVNS. The CDR3 here is CASSESPGQGRNEQFF. DNA of the CDR3: TGTGCCAGCAGTGAATCGCCGGGACAGGGGAGGAATGAGCAGTTCTTC.

This clonotype was detected ten times or more. The chain links TRBV4-2 to TRBJ1-1; D is unresolved. CDR1 is LGHNA, CDR2 YNFKEQ, per germline. V was trimmed by 0 bases and J by 6 bases, leaving 11 bases between them. This CDR3 spans 14 amino acids. The CDR3 DNA reads TGTGCCAGCAGCCAAGATGGGGTCTGGGCTGAAGCTTTCTTT. The encoded protein is CASSQDGVWAEAFF.

This clonotype has just a few counts. Germline and junction disagree at one end, which may indicate a read error. The chain couples TRBV5-1 to TRBJ2-1; D might be TRBD1 (5 bases). The CDR3 is 15 residues long. Germline CDR1 and CDR2: SGHRS and YFSETQ. The CDR3 DNA reads as TGCGCCAGCAGCTGGACATCCGGGTCGTACAATGAGGAGTTCTTC. Its protein is CASSWTSGSYNEEFF.

The chain employs TRBV12-3 or TRBV12-4 and TRBJ2-7; TRBD2 aligns across 7 bases. CDR3 size: 15 residues. V trimming: 7 bases; J trimming: 0 bases; junction bases outside the gene matches: 9. The CDR3 DNA sequence: TGTGCCAGCACCTGGGGGGGACCAAGCTCCTACGAGCAGTACTTC. Amino acid sequence: CASTWGGPSSYEQYF.

This clonotype was seen ten or more times. The chain uses TRBV5-5 and TRBJ2-2; 8 bases are a match to TRBD2. This CDR3 contains 15 residues. V trimming: 4 bases; J trimming: 0 bases; junction bases outside the gene matches: 2. Germline lookup yields CDR1 SGHKS and CDR2 YYEKEE (reference sequence). The CDR3 sequence: CASSPGGTNTGELFF. The CDR3 DNA sequence: TGTGCCAGCAGCCCGGGGGGGACGAACACCGGGGAGCTGTTTTTT.

CDR3 region: CASSPGQGANEQFF. CDR3 bases: TGTGCCAGCTCACCGGGACAGGGGGCAAATGAGCAGTTCTTC. This rearrangement joins TRBV18 to TRBJ2-1, with 12 positions matching TRBD1. V was pared by 3 bases and J by 7 bases, with 1 base of the junction left unmatched. Germline loops: CDR1 KGHSH, CDR2 LQKENI. The CDR3 is 14 amino acids.

This clonotype occurred many times. The genes are TRBV4-2 and TRBJ2-1, with 8 positions matching TRBD2. The CDR3 totals 18 residues. J was trimmed by 2 bases and V by 1 base; bases with no gene match: 10. The V gene's germline CDR1 is LGHNA and CDR2 YNFKEQ. The CDR3 bases are TGTGCCAGCAGCCAAGCCAGCGGGAGAGCGGGTGCCTACAATGAGCAGTTCTTC. Its protein product is CASSQASGRAGAYNEQFF.

As to this clonotype: With only one base between it and a far larger clone, this is likely a read error. The chain links TRBV20-1 to TRBJ2-7; weak D call: TRBD2 (5 bases). Looked up from germline, CDR1 is DFQATT and CDR2 is SNEGSKA (reference sequence). Trimming removed 6 bases from V and 7 bases from J, with 22 bases in between. The CDR3 has 14 residues. The CDR3 sequence: CSAPFEGPSNEQYF. The CDR3 coding sequence is TGCAGTGCCCCATTCGAGGGTCCAAGTAATGAGCAGTACTTC.

The chain carries TRBV5-1 and TRBJ2-6; 7 positions match TRBD1. Germline V gene sequence: CDR1 SGHRS, CDR2 YFSETQ. The CDR3 consists of 17 residues. V dropped 4 bases and J dropped 0; count of bases not matched to a gene: 7. In DNA form, the CDR3 reads TGCGCCAGCAGCCCGGGACAGCTGAGCTCTGGGGCCAACGTCCTGACTTTC. Its translation: CASSPGQLSSGANVLTF.

As concerns this clonotype: Relative to the germline gene, one junction end is altered; a read error may explain this. The V call is TRBV6-2 or TRBV6-3, the J call TRBJ2-5; no clear D gene. CDR1 is MNHEY, CDR2 SVGEGT, per germline. The CDR3 consists of 14 residues. CDR3 nucleotide sequence: TGTGCCAGCAGTGAAAGGATGGGTGGCGAGACCCAATACTTC. This encodes CASSERMGGETQYF.

In its sample, this clonotype was seen many times. CDR3 DNA: TGTGCCAGCAGCCAAGACCAGGGGTTGGAGCAGTACTTC. Amino acids: CASSQDQGLEQYF. The V gene is TRBV14, the J gene TRBJ2-7; perhaps TRBD1 as D (6 bases). The CDR3 contains 13 residues. V was trimmed by 0 bases and J by 7 bases, leaving 10 bases between them. Germline V gives CDR1 SGHDN, CDR2 FVKESK.

This clonotype was detected only a few times. CDR3 DNA: TGTGCCAGCAGCGACGGATACCAAGAGACCCAGTACTTC. It specifies CASSDGYQETQYF. This chain joins TRBV5-4 and TRBJ2-5, with D uncertain. The CDR3 consists of 13 residues. Per the germline V gene, CDR1 is SGHNT and CDR2 is YYREEE (reference sequence). Trimming pared 4 bases from V and 0 bases from J, leaving 7 bases between.

The chain has TRBV28 and TRBJ2-1; 10 bases agree with TRBD2. Trimming cost V 4 bases and J 5 bases; bases outside gene matches: 5. Germline CDR1 and CDR2: MDHEN and SYDVKM. This CDR3 spans 15 amino acids. The CDR3 bases are TGTGCCAGCAGTTGGCTAGCGGGAGCTAACAATGAGCAGTTCTTC. This translates into CASSWLAGANNEQFF.

This clonotype was seen repeatedly, ten times or more. The chain employs TRBV6-6 and TRBJ2-2; D not resolved. The CDR3 spans 11 residues. Germline V lookup: CDR1 MNHNY, CDR2 SVGAGI (reference sequence). Deletions cut 6 bases from V and 1 base from J, with 0 bases between. The CDR3 is CASRNTGELFF. The CDR3 coding sequence is TGTGCCAGCAGGAACACCGGGGAGCTGTTTTTT.

This clonotype was detected ten times or more. The chain joins TRBV27 to TRBJ1-1, with D unclear. V was trimmed by 6 bases and J by 5 bases, leaving 13 bases between them. This CDR3 has 13 residues. Germline assignment: CDR1 MNHEY and CDR2 SMNVEV (reference sequence). This CDR3 reads CASSTFRGTEAFF. DNA of the CDR3: TGTGCCAGCAGCACTTTTCGGGGAACTGAAGCTTTCTTT.

This clonotype was seen at least ten times. The chain links TRBV29-1 to TRBJ1-2; no reliable D call. Germline V gene data show CDR1 as SQVTM and CDR2 as ANQGSEA. V lost 4 bases, J lost 4 bases, and 13 bases lay in between. CDR3 length: 13 residues. This chain's CDR3 is CSVVPAGSYGYTF. In nucleotides, the CDR3 is TGCAGCGTTGTTCCCGCGGGATCCTATGGCTACACCTTC.

This clonotype was seen many times. The rearrangement links TRBV23-1 to TRBJ2-6; 9 nucleotides align to TRBD1. TRBV23-1 is designated an ORF whose function remains uncertain. V was pared by 4 bases and J by 0 bases, with 10 bases of the junction left unmatched. CDR3 length: 19 amino acids. The CDR3 DNA sequence: TGCGCCAGCAGTCTCCAGGGACAGGGAGAGTTCTCTGGGGCCAACGTCCTGACTTTC. Amino acid sequence: CASSLQGQGEFSGANVLTF.

This clonotype was detected ten times or more. CDR3 nucleotide sequence: TGTGCCAGCAGCTTATCAGGGCATGAGCAGTTCTTC. Its protein is CASSLSGHEQFF. The V call is TRBV7-9, the J call TRBJ2-1; maybe TRBD1 (5 bases). V dropped 2 bases and J dropped 8 bases, with 7 bases sitting between them. Germline V gene sequence: CDR1 SEHNR, CDR2 FQNEAQ (reference sequence). The CDR3 covers 12 residues.

As regards this clonotype: One base separates it from a far larger clone, so it is likely a read error. The rearrangement links TRBV5-8 to TRBJ1-1; D not certain. V was shortened by 4 bases and J by 4 bases, with 17 bases between the two germline ends. CDR3 length: 15 residues. Germline-derived CDR1 and CDR2 are SGHTS and YDEGEE. The chain's CDR3 is CASSQADGESTEAFF. CDR3 nucleotide sequence: TGTGCCAGCAGCCAAGCAGACGGAGAGAGCACTGAAGCTTTCTTT.

About this clonotype: A far larger clone is a single base away, which makes a read error likely. The chain uses TRBV7-2 and TRBJ2-1; D is perhaps TRBD1 (5 bases). This CDR3 has 14 amino acids. The germline gives CDR1 SGHTA, CDR2 FQGNSA. V gave up 1 base and J gave up 10 bases, with 14 bases separating them. CDR3 in amino acids: CASSLGGSSYEQFF. Written as DNA, the CDR3 is TGTGCCAGCAGCTTAGGGGGCAGCTCCTACGAGCAGTTCTTC.